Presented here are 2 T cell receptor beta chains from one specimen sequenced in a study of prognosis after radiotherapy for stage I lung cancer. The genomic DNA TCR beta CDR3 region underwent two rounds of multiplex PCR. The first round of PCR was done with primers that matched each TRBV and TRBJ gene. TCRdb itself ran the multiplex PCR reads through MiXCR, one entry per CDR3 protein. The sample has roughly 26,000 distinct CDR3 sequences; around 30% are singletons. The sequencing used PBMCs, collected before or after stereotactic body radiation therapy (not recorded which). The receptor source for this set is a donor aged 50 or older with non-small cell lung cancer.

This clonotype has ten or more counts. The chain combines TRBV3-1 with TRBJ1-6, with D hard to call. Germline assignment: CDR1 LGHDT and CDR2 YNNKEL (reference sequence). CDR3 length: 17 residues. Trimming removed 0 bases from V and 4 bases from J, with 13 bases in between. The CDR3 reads CASSQEGPHGYNSPLHF. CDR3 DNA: TGTGCCAGCAGCCAAGAAGGGCCGCATGGGTATAATTCACCCCTCCACTTT. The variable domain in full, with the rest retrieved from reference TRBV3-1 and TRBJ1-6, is DTAVSQTPKYLVTQMGNDKSIKCEQNLGHDTMYWYKQDSKKFLKIMFSYNNKELIINETVPNRFSPKSPDKAHLNLHINSLELGDSAVYFCASSQEGPHGYNSPLHFGNGTRLTVT.

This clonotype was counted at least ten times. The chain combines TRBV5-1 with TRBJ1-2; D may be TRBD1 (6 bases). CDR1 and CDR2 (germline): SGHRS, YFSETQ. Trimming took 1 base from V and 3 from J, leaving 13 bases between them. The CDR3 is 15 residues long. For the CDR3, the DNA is TGCGCCAGCAGCTTGTGGCGGCCAGGGGACTATGGCTACACCTTC. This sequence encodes CASSLWRPGDYGYTF.